The clone carrying this TCR beta chain was seen at least ten times. Its matching antigen is unknown. Template material for amplifying TCR beta CDR3 regions consisted of RNA transcripts. RT-PCR in the first round (using the HTBI primer set) targeted the TCR CDR3. Using its own MiXCR run on the multiplex PCR reads, TCRdb lists one record per CDR3 protein. Of some 550,000 distinct CDR3 sequences listed, about 16% are singletons. Trimming cost V 6 bases and J 4 bases, with 21 bases left between them. The V gene's germline CDR1 is MNHEY and CDR2 SMNVEV (reference sequence). There are 16 residues in the CDR3. This entry belongs to a study of T cells in Graves' hyperthyroidism and ophthalmopathy. Not enrolled were patients with uncontrolled infection, other autoimmune disease, pregnancy or lactation. The PBMCs had their origin in 7.5 to 10 ml of fresh peripheral blood. General study points: Clonotypes that were expanded in thyroid above 0.001 mostly appeared in blood too.

The sequence came from a woman aged 40-49 years with Graves' ophthalmopathy. The sample comprised blood. This chain links TRBV27 with TRBJ1-2, with a weak D call TRBD1 (6 bases). The CDR3 nucleotides read TGTGCCAGCAGGGCGGTACAGGGCAGAGGGGCCTATGGCTACACCTTC. This gives the protein CASRAVQGRGAYGYTF.